This TCR beta chain was captured in a study of T-cell reconstitution after alpha-beta-depleted transplantation in children. Unique molecular identifiers were built into the TCRbeta library. TCRdb recomputed calls from the PCR reads with MiXCR, one row per CDR3 protein. The top ten hold approximately 5% of the sample, which has around 800,000 distinct CDR3 sequences, about 16% seen once. Broader study findings: Several hundred rapidly expanded clones from non-depleted graft cells reportedly supplied alpha-beta T cells about two months post-transplant.

Comment on this clonotype: Its antigen is currently unknown.

With V trimmed by 7 bases and J by 3 bases, 7 bases remained unmatched. Germline lookup yields CDR1 SGHKS and CDR2 YYEKEE (reference sequence). The CDR3 has 14 residues. The sample was PBMCs, mostly from graft donor cells, taken 360 days after TCRalphabeta/CD19-depleted stem cell transplant. The V gene is TRBV5-5, the J gene TRBJ2-7; 10 positions agree with TRBD2. The clonotype comes from a male patient between 5 and 17 years old who had a stem cell transplant for acute lymphoblastic leukemia, so the T cells may come from the graft donor. The DNA for the CDR3 is TGTGCCAGCGGAGGGGCTAGCGGGAGCTACGAGCAGTACTTC. Translation gives CASGGASGSYEQYF.